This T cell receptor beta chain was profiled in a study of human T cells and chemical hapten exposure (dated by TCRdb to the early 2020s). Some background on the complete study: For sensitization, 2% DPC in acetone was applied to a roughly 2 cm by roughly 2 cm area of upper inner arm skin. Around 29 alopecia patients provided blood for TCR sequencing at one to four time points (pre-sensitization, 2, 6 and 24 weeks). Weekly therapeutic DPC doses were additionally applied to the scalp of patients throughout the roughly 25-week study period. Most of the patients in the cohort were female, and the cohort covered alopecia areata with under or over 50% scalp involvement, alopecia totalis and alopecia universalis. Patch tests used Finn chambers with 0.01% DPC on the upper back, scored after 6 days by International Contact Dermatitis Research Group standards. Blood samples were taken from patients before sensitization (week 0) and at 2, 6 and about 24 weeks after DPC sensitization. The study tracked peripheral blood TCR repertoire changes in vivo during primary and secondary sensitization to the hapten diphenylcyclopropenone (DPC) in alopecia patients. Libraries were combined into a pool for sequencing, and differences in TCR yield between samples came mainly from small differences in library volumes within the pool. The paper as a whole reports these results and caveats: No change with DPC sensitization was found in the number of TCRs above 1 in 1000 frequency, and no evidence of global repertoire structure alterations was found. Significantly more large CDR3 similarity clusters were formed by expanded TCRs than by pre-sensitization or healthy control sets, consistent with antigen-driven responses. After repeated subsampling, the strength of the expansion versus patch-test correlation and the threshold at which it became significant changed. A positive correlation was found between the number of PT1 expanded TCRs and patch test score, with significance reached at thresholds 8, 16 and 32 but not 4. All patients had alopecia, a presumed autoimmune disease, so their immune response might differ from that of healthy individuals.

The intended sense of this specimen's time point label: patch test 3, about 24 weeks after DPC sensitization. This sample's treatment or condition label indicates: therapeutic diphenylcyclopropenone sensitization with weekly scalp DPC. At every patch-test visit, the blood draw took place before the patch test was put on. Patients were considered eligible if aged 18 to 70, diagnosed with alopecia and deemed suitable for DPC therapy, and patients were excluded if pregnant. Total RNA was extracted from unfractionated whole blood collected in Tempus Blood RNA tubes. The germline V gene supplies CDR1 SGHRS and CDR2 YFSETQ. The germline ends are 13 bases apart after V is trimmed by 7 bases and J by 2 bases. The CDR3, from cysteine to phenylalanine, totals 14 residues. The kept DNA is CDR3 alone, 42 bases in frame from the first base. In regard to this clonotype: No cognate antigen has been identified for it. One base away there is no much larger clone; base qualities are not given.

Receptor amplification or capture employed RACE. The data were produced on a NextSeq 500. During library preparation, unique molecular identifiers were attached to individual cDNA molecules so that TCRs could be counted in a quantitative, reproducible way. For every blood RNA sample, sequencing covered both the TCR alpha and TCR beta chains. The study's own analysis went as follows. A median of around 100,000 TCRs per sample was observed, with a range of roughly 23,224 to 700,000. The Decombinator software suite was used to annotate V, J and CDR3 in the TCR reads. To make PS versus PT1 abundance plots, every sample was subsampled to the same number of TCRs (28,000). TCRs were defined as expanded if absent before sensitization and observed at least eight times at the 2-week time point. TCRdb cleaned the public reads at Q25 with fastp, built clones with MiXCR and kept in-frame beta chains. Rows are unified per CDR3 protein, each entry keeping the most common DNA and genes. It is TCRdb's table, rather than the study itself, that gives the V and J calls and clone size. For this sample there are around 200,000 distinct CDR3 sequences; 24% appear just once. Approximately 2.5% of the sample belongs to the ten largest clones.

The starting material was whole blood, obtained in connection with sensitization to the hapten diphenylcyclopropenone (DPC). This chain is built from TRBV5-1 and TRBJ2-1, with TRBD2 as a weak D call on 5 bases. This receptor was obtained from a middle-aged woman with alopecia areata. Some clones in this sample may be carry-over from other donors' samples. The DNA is TGCGCCAGCCGCGCCGGGATGACCTACAATGAGCAGTTCTTC. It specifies CASRAGMTYNEQFF.